This TCR beta chain comes out of a study of OX40 agonist ivuxolimab in advanced cancers. Study-level background: Partial responses occurred in three patients (one hepatocellular carcinoma, two cutaneous melanoma).

CDR1 and CDR2 from the germline V gene are SGHRS and YFSETQ. V lost 0 bases, J lost 7 bases, and 8 bases stayed unmatched. CDR3 length: 16 amino acids. Details on this clone: What it binds is unknown.

Study conclusions and caveats: Expanded clones tended on average to be more numerous among CD8+ T cells than CD4+.

Only in-frame clones appear in the TCRdb table, and some are missing; sequencing was by immunoSEQ multiplex PCR. The repertoire includes about 120,000 clones, around 91% of them detected once, and roughly 0.59% sits in the top ten. This specimen was CD4+ or CD8+ T cells sorted from blood, taken in a trial of the OX40 agonist ivuxolimab. This clonotype was sampled from an adult with an advanced solid tumor such as melanoma, head and neck, liver or kidney cancer. The chain joins TRBV5-1 to TRBJ2-1; 9 bases agree with TRBD1. CDR3 bases: TGCGCCAGCAGCTTGGATACGACAGGGGGAAAGAATGAGCAGTTCTTC. Translating it yields CASSLDTTGGKNEQFF.